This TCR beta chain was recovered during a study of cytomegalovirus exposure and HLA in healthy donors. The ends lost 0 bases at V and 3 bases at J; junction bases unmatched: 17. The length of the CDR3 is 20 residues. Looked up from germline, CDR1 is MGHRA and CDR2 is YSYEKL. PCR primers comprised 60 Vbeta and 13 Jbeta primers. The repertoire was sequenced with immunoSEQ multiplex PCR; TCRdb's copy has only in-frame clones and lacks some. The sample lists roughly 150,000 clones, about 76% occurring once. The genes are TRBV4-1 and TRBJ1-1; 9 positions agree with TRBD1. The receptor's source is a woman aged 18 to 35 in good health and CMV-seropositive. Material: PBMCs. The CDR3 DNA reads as TGCGCCAGCAGCCAAGATAGGGGGACAGGGAAGGTTCTAGCGGACACTGAAGCTTTCTTT. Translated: CASSQDRGTGKVLADTEAFF.